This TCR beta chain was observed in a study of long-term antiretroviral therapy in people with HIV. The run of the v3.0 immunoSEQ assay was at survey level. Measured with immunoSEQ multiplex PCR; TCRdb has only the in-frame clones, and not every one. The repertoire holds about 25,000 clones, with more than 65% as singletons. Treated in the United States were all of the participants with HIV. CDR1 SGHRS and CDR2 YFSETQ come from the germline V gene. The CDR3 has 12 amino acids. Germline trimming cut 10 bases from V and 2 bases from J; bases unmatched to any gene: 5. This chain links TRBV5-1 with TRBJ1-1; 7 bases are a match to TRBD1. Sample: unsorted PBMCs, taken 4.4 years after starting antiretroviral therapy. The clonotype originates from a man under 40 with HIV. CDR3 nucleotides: TGCGCCTGCCGGACAGGTAACACTGAAGCTTTCTTT. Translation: CACRTGNTEAFF.